Presented here are 4 T cell receptor beta chains from one specimen sequenced in a study of Tregs in tolerant kidney transplant recipients (dated by TCRdb to about 2019). The transplants used related donors along with nonmyeloablative bone marrow transplantation, and in the human trials mixed chimerism was transient. The library was obtained by the immunoSEQ multiplex PCR assay. Drawn from immuneACCESS, this table holds only the in-frame rearrangements with V and J called that TCRdb kept. Clones are partly lost; checked studies trace under half to an unresolved V gene and leave the rest unexplained. The data table for this sample lists 5,000 or so clones. The ten most abundant clones make up approximately 7% of the sample. Sequenced material: CD4+ T cells from blood (PBMCs), taken 14 months after the transplant. The origin of the receptors is a human patient who received a combined kidney and bone marrow transplant. After a transplant, some T cells may be of graft donor origin.

This clone ranks as medium-sized in terms of frequency. An end of the junction differs from the germline gene, which may be a read error. The read terminates 3 residues ahead of where the CDR3 ends, so the germline J gene completes it. The chain is built from TRBV4-2 and TRBJ1-2, with 11 bases fitting TRBD1. The CDR3 consists of 17 residues. In germline, CDR1 is LGHNA, CDR2 YNFKEQ. This CDR3 reads CASSQGDRGSFFLGYTF. CDR3 bases read: TGCGCCAGCAGCCAAGGGGACAGGGGGTCTTTCTTTTTGGGC.

As concerns this clone: The missing CDR3 end, 3 residues past where the read stops, is filled in from the germline J gene. The chain joins TRBV5-5 to TRBJ1-5, with TRBD1 as a possible D gene (5 bases). V lost 4 bases, J lost 3 bases, and 14 bases lay in between. The germline V gene encodes CDR1 SGHKS and CDR2 YYEKEE (reference sequence). This CDR3 is 15 amino acids long. The CDR3 bases that were read are TGTGCCAGCAGCCGGAACTTGGACATCAATCAGCCC. Protein sequence: CASSRNLDINQP. The full CDR3 reads CASSRNLDINQPQHF.

As to this clone: The CDR3 extends 3 residues past the end of the read, so its final part is completed from the germline J gene. The chain employs TRBV7-2 and TRBJ2-2; perhaps TRBD2 as D (6 bases). Germline CDR1 and CDR2: SGHTA and FQGNSA. The CDR3 length is 16 residues. Trimming pared 0 bases from V and 6 bases from J, leaving 14 bases between. CDR3 protein: CASSLAGGKGAGELFF. The covered CDR3 bases are TGTGCCAGCAGCTTAGCAGGCGGGAAGGGAGCCGGGGAG.

This CDR3 is CAWSRGADEKLFF. The CDR3 DNA, read in part, is TGTGCCTGGAGTCGGGGGGCGGATGAAAAA. The rearrangement joins TRBV30 to TRBJ1-4, with D possibly being TRBD1 (6 bases). The missing CDR3 end, 3 residues past where the read stops, is filled in from the germline J gene. V lost 2 bases to trimming and J lost 6 bases, with 10 bases between them. This CDR3 is 13 amino acids long. CDR1 GTSNPN and CDR2 SVGIG come from the germline V gene (reference sequence).